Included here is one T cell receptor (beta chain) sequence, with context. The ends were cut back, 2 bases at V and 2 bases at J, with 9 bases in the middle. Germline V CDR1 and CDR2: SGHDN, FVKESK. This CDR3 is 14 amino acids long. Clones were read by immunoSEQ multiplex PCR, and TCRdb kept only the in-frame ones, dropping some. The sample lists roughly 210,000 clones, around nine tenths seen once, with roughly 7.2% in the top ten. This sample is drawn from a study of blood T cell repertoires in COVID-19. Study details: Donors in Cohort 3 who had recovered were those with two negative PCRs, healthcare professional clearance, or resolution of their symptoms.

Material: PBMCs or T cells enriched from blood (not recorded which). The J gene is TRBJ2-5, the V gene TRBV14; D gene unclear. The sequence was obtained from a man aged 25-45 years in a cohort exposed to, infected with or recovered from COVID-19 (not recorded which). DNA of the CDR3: TGTGCCAGCAGCCAACAAGCCCTACAAGAGACCCAGTACTTC. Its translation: CASSQQALQETQYF. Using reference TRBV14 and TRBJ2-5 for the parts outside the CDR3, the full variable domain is EAGVTQFPSHSVIEKGQTVTLRCDPISGHDNLYWYRRVMGKEIKFLLHFVKESKQDESGMPNNRFLAERTGGTYSTLKVQPAELEDSGVYFCASSQQALQETQYFGPGTRLLVL.